A selection of T cell receptor beta chains follows, all from one sample in a study of blood T cells in healthy people across ages. TCRdb re-called the 5' RACE reads through MiXCR, storing one row per CDR3 protein. The sample consists of 1.5 million or so distinct CDR3 sequences, 40% to 45% of them appearing once. Material for sequencing was blood. The receptors come from a woman aged 18 to 35 in good health. CDR3s include the opening cysteine and the closing phenylalanine or tryptophan. Fields, in order: V gene, clone size, D gene, J gene, CDR3 protein, CDR3 DNA. D genes are given only for firm matches. For some rows the clone size is stated as once, few or many, or as a class when expanded; others skip it.

TRBV12-3/TRBV12-4	NA	TRBD2	TRBJ2-3	CASDHRSWGTSGTDTQYF	TGTGCCAGCGACCACCGTAGTTGGGGGACTAGCGGCACAGATACGCAGTATTTT
TRBV21-1	NA	NA	TRBJ2-7	CASSRPFHNEQYF	TGTGCCAGCAGCAGACCCTTCCACAATGAGCAGTACTTC
TRBV2	NA	NA	TRBJ1-1	CASHSLKVNTEAFF	TGTGCCAGCCACTCCCTAAAAGTGAACACTGAAGCTTTCTTT
TRBV9	few	NA	TRBJ1-2	CASSASRGKYYGYTF	TGTGCCAGCAGCGCCTCAAGAGGAAAGTACTATGGCTACACCTTC
TRBV10-3	few	NA	TRBJ2-1	CAISAVTTGTDEQFF	TGTGCCATCAGTGCCGTGACTACAGGTACCGATGAGCAGTTCTTC
TRBV29-1	NA	TRBD2	TRBJ2-7	CSVILAGAQQYF	TGCAGCGTTATTCTAGCGGGAGCCCAGCAGTACTTC
TRBV5-6	few	NA	TRBJ2-5	CASSHWTAFQETQYF	TGTGCCAGCAGCCATTGGACAGCCTTCCAAGAGACCCAGTACTTC
TRBV7-2	NA	NA	TRBJ1-1	CASTLDRGTEAFF	TGTGCCAGCACGCTAGACAGAGGCACTGAAGCTTTCTTT
TRBV12-3/TRBV12-4	NA	NA	TRBJ2-3	CASGIVSHTQYF	TGTGCCAGCGGAATAGTCAGTCATACGCAGTATTTT
TRBV20-1	NA	TRBD2	TRBJ2-3	CSANLAGGSLTDTQYF	TGCAGTGCTAACCTAGCGGGGGGGTCGTTGACAGATACGCAGTATTTT
TRBV12-3/TRBV12-4	few	NA	TRBJ2-7	CASSATWHEQYF	TGTGCCAGCAGTGCTACATGGCACGAGCAGTACTTC
TRBV29-1	NA	TRBD2	TRBJ2-4	CSVGGGKNIQYF	TGCAGCGTTGGCGGGGGCAAAAACATTCAGTACTTC